What follows are 26 T cell receptor beta chains derived from one specimen sequenced in a study of cytomegalovirus exposure and HLA in healthy donors (TCRdb year 2017). The library came from the immunoSEQ multiplex PCR assay. For the multiplex PCR, a mixture combining 60 forward primers for TCR Vbeta segments and 13 reverse primers for TCR Jbeta segments was used. TCRdb's version of the immuneACCESS table is confined to in-frame rearrangements and falls short of the full clone set. An unresolved V gene accounts for under half of the shortfall where checked; the remainder is of unknown origin. This sample gives some 170,000 clones in total; 60% to 85% of them show up just once. The ten largest clonotypes hold around 3.5% of the sample. The sample was PBMCs. The receptors were gathered from a man aged 25-45 years in good health and CMV-seropositive.

There are a few counts of this clone. The chain uses TRBV5-1 and TRBJ2-3; D is undetermined. V was cut by 0 bases and J by 0 bases, with 14 bases left in between. CDR1 and CDR2 from the germline V gene are SGHRS and YFSETQ. The CDR3 runs to 17 residues. Written as DNA, the CDR3 is TGCGCCAGCAGCTTGGATACCGCACTGATCAGCACAGATACGCAGTATTTT. Translated, it gives CASSLDTALISTDTQYF.

This clone has a single count. The chain combines TRBV7-6 with TRBJ2-1; 10 bases agree with TRBD2. The CDR3 extends over 15 amino acids. Per germline, CDR1 SGHVS and CDR2 FNYEAQ. The trim removed 5 bases at V and 2 bases at J, leaving 3 bases unmatched. The CDR3 spells CASSGSGGAYNEQFF. The CDR3 region has the DNA TGTGCCAGCAGCGGCAGCGGGGGGGCCTACAATGAGCAGTTCTTC.

This clone showed up just a few times. The rearrangement uses TRBV28 and TRBJ1-6; a possible D gene is TRBD1 (5 bases). Germline loops: CDR1 MDHEN, CDR2 SYDVKM. V lost 7 bases and J 5 bases, leaving 18 bases between the germline ends. CDR3 length: 16 residues. The CDR3 reads CASKSGVLRDNSPLHF. The CDR3 region has the DNA TGTGCCAGCAAATCGGGGGTACTAAGGGATAATTCACCCCTCCACTTT.

V is TRBV14 and J is TRBJ2-7; D remains ambiguous. CDR1 and CDR2 (germline): SGHDN, FVKESK. V lost 2 bases, J lost 4 bases, and 9 bases lay in between. This CDR3 contains 13 residues. The CDR3: CASSQNPAYEQYF. The DNA of the CDR3 is TGTGCCAGCAGCCAAAATCCTGCGTACGAGCAGTACTTC.

The V and J genes are TRBV11-3 and TRBJ2-5; 8 nucleotides agree with TRBD2. Germline V lookup: CDR1 SGHNT, CDR2 YENEEA. This CDR3 comprises 16 residues. V shed 0 bases, J shed 3 bases, and the junction held 6 bases outside the gene matches. The DNA of the CDR3 is TGTGCCAGCAGCTTAGATCACGGGGGGGGAGAAGAGACCCAGTACTTC. This encodes CASSLDHGGGEETQYF.

Notes on this clone: Distinct nucleotide sequences in the sample also encode this CDR3. This chain links TRBV18 with TRBJ2-3; D unresolved. The CDR3 totals 14 residues. Between the trimmed V and J ends, which lost 3 bases and 0 bases, there was a span of 7 bases. Per the germline V gene, CDR1 is KGHSH and CDR2 is LQKENI. This chain's CDR3 is CASSPPGSTDTQYF. The CDR3 DNA reads as TGTGCCAGCTCACCCCCGGGTAGCACAGATACGCAGTATTTT. The whole variable domain, remainder taken from reference TRBV18 and TRBJ2-3, is NAGVMQNPRHLVRRRGQEARLRCSPMKGHSHVYWYRQLPEEGLKFMVYLQKENIIDESGMPKERFSAEFPKEGPSILRIQQVVRGDSAAYFCASSPPGSTDTQYFGPGTRLTVL.

The gene calls are TRBV10-3 and TRBJ2-1; D not resolved. V dropped 5 bases and J dropped 0 bases, with 11 bases sitting between them. CDR1 is ENHRY, CDR2 SYGVKD, per germline. This CDR3 contains 15 residues. The chain's CDR3 is CAISIGVSSYNEQFF. The CDR3 DNA follows: TGTGCCATCAGTATCGGAGTCAGCTCCTACAATGAGCAGTTCTTC.

This chain connects TRBV4-1 to TRBJ1-2; 7 nucleotides line up with TRBD1. Looked up from germline, CDR1 is MGHRA and CDR2 is YSYEKL. V lost 1 base and J lost 1; bases outside the gene matches: 3. This CDR3 has 15 amino acids. The CDR3 protein is CASSQGGGDNYGYTF. CDR3 bases: TGCGCCAGCAGCCAAGGAGGGGGCGATAACTATGGCTACACCTTC.

Only one count was recorded for this clone. The chain is built from TRBV5-1 and TRBJ1-2; a possible D gene is TRBD1 (6 bases). Deletions cut 1 base from V and 4 bases from J, with 14 bases between. The length of the CDR3 is 15 residues. Germline V lookup: CDR1 SGHRS, CDR2 YFSETQ. CDR3 sequence (DNA): TGCGCCAGCAGCTTGCGGCAGGGGAGCAGCTATGGCTACACCTTC. Translation gives CASSLRQGSSYGYTF.

V is TRBV18 and J is TRBJ2-5; 9 bases align to TRBD2. Per germline, CDR1 KGHSH and CDR2 LQKENI. The length of the CDR3 is 13 residues. With 7 bases clipped from V and 5 bases from J, the junction kept 5 bases outside the gene matches. The CDR3 loop is CASLAGEFETQYF. The CDR3 nucleotides read TGTGCCAGCTTAGCGGGGGAATTCGAGACCCAGTACTTC.

The rearrangement joins TRBV7-6 to TRBJ1-1; TRBD1 is a possible D gene (5 bases). CDR1 is SGHVS and CDR2 is FNYEAQ in the germline V gene. Deletions cut 5 bases from V and 3 bases from J, with 13 bases between. The CDR3 totals 14 residues. CDR3 in amino acids: CASSTYAGDTEAFF. DNA of the CDR3: TGTGCCAGCAGCACTTATGCGGGGGACACTGAAGCTTTCTTT. Drawing the rest from reference TRBV7-6 and TRBJ1-1, the complete variable domain is GAGVSQSPRYKVTKRGQDVALRCDPISGHVSLYWYRQALGQGPEFLTYFNYEAQQDKSGLPNDRFSAERPEGSISTLTIQRTEQRDSAMYRCASSTYAGDTEAFFGQGTRLTVV.

In this sample, this clone turned up a few times. The CDR3 sequence: CASSSRGPERTINSPLHF. CDR3 nucleotide sequence: TGTGCCAGTAGTTCCAGGGGACCCGAGCGTACTATTAATTCACCCCTCCACTTT. The V gene is TRBV19, the J gene TRBJ1-6; weak D call: TRBD1 (6 bases). Germline lookup yields CDR1 LNHDA and CDR2 SQIVND (reference sequence). Trimming stripped 5 bases from V and 6 bases from J, with 23 bases between. CDR3 length: 18 residues.

This chain connects TRBV7-9 to TRBJ2-1, with 12 bases that match TRBD2. The CDR3 contains 15 residues. V lost 5 bases and J lost 4; bases outside the gene matches: 3. The germline V gene encodes CDR1 SEHNR and CDR2 FQNEAQ (reference sequence). The CDR3 sequence: CASSPGLAGYNEQFF. Written as DNA, the CDR3 is TGTGCCAGCAGCCCCGGACTAGCGGGGTACAATGAGCAGTTCTTC. Full variable domain (outside the CDR3, taken from reference TRBV7-9 and TRBJ2-1): DTGVSQNPRHKITKRGQNVTFRCDPISEHNRLYWYRQTLGQGPEFLTYFQNEAQLEKSRLLSDRFSAERPKGSFSTLEIQRTEQGDSAMYLCASSPGLAGYNEQFFGPGTRLTVL.

CDR3: CASGTGFVGEKLFF. The CDR3 DNA reads as TGTGCCAGTGGAACAGGGTTCGTCGGTGAAAAACTGTTTTTT. V usage is TRBV19 and J usage is TRBJ1-4, with D possibly being TRBD1 (6 bases). Deletions cut 8 bases from V and 7 bases from J, with 17 bases between. Germline assignment: CDR1 LNHDA and CDR2 SQIVND (reference sequence). The CDR3 loop spans 14 amino acids.

The chain uses TRBV6-5 and TRBJ2-1, with D tentatively TRBD2 (5 bases). Germline V gene lookup returns CDR1 MNHEY and CDR2 SVGAGI. The V end lost 2 bases, the J end lost 0 bases, and 11 bases lay between the germline ends. The CDR3 totals 16 residues. CDR3 DNA: TGTGCCAGCAGTTACCTCCGGGGTGACTCCTACAATGAGCAGTTCTTC. Protein product: CASSYLRGDSYNEQFF.

V usage is TRBV5-5 and J usage is TRBJ1-2, with 7 bases fitting TRBD1. This CDR3 has 14 residues. Germline V gene data show CDR1 as SGHKS and CDR2 as YYEKEE (reference sequence). V dropped 0 bases and J dropped 6; count of bases not matched to a gene: 5. Here the CDR3 reads CASSLGDRVHGYTF. CDR3 sequence (DNA): TGTGCCAGCAGCTTGGGGGACAGAGTTCATGGCTACACCTTC.

The gene calls are TRBV9 and TRBJ1-6; D is unresolved. The CDR3 runs 14 residues. Per the germline V gene, CDR1 is SGDLS and CDR2 is YYNGEE. The V end lost 9 bases, the J end lost 7 bases, and 17 bases lay between the germline ends. The CDR3 protein is CANRTPGINSPLHF. The DNA of the CDR3 is TGTGCCAACCGAACGCCGGGGATCAATTCACCCCTCCACTTT.

The chain links TRBV29-1 to TRBJ2-2, with a possible D match to TRBD2 (6 bases). The CDR3 runs 15 residues. V dropped 3 bases and J dropped 9 bases, with 20 bases sitting between them. Germline assignment: CDR1 SQVTM and CDR2 ANQGSEA. Written as DNA, the CDR3 is TGCAGCGTTGAGGTGCGGGACCACGACGGCTGGGAGCTGTTTTTT. It encodes CSVEVRDHDGWELFF.

The V and J genes are TRBV13 and TRBJ1-1, with 10 bases that match TRBD1. Germline CDR1 PRHDT, CDR2 FYEKMQ (reference sequence). V gave up 0 bases and J gave up 0 bases; unmatched junction bases: 1. The CDR3 totals 16 residues. This CDR3 is CASSLGDRGMNTEAFF. CDR3 nucleotides: TGTGCCAGCAGCTTAGGGGACAGGGGGATGAACACTGAAGCTTTCTTT.

This clone has just one count. V and J are TRBV30 and TRBJ1-2; no definite D call. Between the trimmed V and J ends, which lost 3 bases and 5 bases, there was a span of 13 bases. This CDR3 is built from 13 residues. CDR1 GTSNPN and CDR2 SVGIG come from the germline V gene (reference sequence). The chain's CDR3 is CAWSPGLSYGYTF. DNA for the CDR3: TGTGCCTGGAGCCCTGGGCTGTCATATGGCTACACCTTC.

The DNA for the CDR3 is TGCGCCAGCAGCCTCGGGACAGACCAAGAGACCCAGTACTTC. This gives the protein CASSLGTDQETQYF. This chain links TRBV5-1 with TRBJ2-5; 7 positions match TRBD1. Germline values: CDR1 SGHRS, CDR2 YFSETQ. J lost 0 bases, V lost 4 bases, and 3 bases had no gene match. The CDR3 contains 14 residues.

J is TRBJ2-4 and V is TRBV10-3; tentative D call: TRBD1 (5 bases). The length of the CDR3 is 16 residues. The V and J ends lost 3 bases and 2 bases respectively, with 14 bases between them. Germline CDR1 and CDR2: ENHRY and SYGVKD. CDR3 nucleotide sequence: TGTGCCATCAGTGAAAAAGGGGATGGAACCAAAAACATTCAGTACTTC. Translation gives CAISEKGDGTKNIQYF.

The J gene is TRBJ2-3, the V gene TRBV18; 8 nucleotides align to TRBD2. CDR1 KGHSH and CDR2 LQKENI come from the germline V gene. The ends lost 2 bases at V and 3 bases at J; junction bases unmatched: 4. The CDR3 is made up of 15 amino acids. This CDR3 is CASSPTSGGTDTQYF. In DNA, the CDR3 is TGTGCCAGCTCACCAACTAGCGGTGGGACAGATACGCAGTATTTT.

CDR3 in amino acids: CASTGGTGAYGKLFF. CDR3 bases: TGTGCCAGCACCGGAGGGACAGGGGCATATGGAAAACTGTTTTTT. The chain couples TRBV2 to TRBJ1-4; 10 bases map to TRBD1. The V and J ends lost 7 bases and 10 bases, in that order; junction bases with no gene match: 12. This CDR3 is 15 amino acids long. Germline V gives CDR1 SNHLY, CDR2 FYNNEI.

V usage is TRBV5-1 and J usage is TRBJ2-3; perhaps TRBD1 as D (5 bases). Germline V gene data show CDR1 as SGHRS and CDR2 as YFSETQ. The ends were cut back, 0 bases at V and 0 bases at J, with 8 bases in the middle. This CDR3 has 15 amino acids. The CDR3 nucleotides read TGCGCCAGCAGCTTGGAGGGGCACAGCACAGATACGCAGTATTTT. Translating it yields CASSLEGHSTDTQYF.

The V call is TRBV28, the J call TRBJ2-7; TRBD2 aligns across 7 bases. The CDR3 length is 14 residues. Germline values: CDR1 MDHEN, CDR2 SYDVKM. V gave up 7 bases and J gave up 3 bases; unmatched junction bases: 9. DNA of the CDR3: TGTGCCAGCACCCCCGGGCTAGCGGACTACGAGCAGTACTTC. Protein product: CASTPGLADYEQYF. The full variable domain, in which reference TRBV28 and TRBJ2-7 provide the parts outside the CDR3, is DVKVTQSSRYLVKRTGEKVFLECVQDMDHENMFWYRQDPGLGLRLIYFSYDVKMKEKGDIPEGYSVSREKKERFSLILESASTNQTSMYLCASTPGLADYEQYFGPGTRLTVT.